These T cell receptor beta chains were read from a single sample in a study of blood T cells in healthy people across ages. Via MiXCR, TCRdb re-called the 5' RACE reads, giving one row per CDR3 protein. Among 1.5 million to 2 million distinct CDR3 sequences listed, 28% were seen once. Sequenced: blood. All receptors come from a woman aged 30 to 39 in good health. CDR3s include the opening cysteine and the closing phenylalanine or tryptophan. A D gene is named only where the DNA matches it firmly. Rows may omit the clone size; those that give it use once, few, many or a size class.

D,V,J,size,DNA,CDR3
-,TRBV7-2,TRBJ1-4,many,TGTGCCAGCAGCTCCAGGAGGGAAAAACTGTTTTTT,CASSSRREKLFF
-,TRBV4-1,TRBJ2-5,many,TGCGCCAGCAGCCAGGCCCCCCCGAGCAAGACCCAGTACTTC,CASSQAPPSKTQYF
TRBD1,TRBV7-2,TRBJ1-2,-,TGTGCCAGCAGCAAAACCGGGACAGGGTCGGAGGGTGGCTACACCTTC,CASSKTGTGSEGGYTF
-,TRBV4-3,TRBJ2-4,many,TGCGCCAGCAGCCAAGACTGGGCCCAGGGCCTAGCCAAAAACATTCAGTACTTC,CASSQDWAQGLAKNIQYF
TRBD1,TRBV4-3,TRBJ2-7,-,TGCGCCAGCAGCGCCCGGGACAGGGGCGACGAGCAGTACTTC,CASSARDRGDEQYF
-,TRBV5-1,TRBJ1-5,many,TGCGCCAGCAGCTTTGCCGGAGATCAGCCCCAGCATTTT,CASSFAGDQPQHF
TRBD2,TRBV9,TRBJ2-5,many,TGTGCCAGCAGCTTAGCGGGGATCAAGGAGACCCAGTACTTC,CASSLAGIKETQYF
TRBD1,TRBV4-1,TRBJ1-5,-,TGCGCCAGCAGCCAAATGACGGGACAGCTGGCTTATAGCAATCAGCCCCAGCATTTT,CASSQMTGQLAYSNQPQHF
TRBD2,TRBV5-1,TRBJ2-1,few,TGCCCCAGCAGCTTAGGACTAGCGGAATACAATGAGCAGTTCTTC,CPSSLGLAEYNEQFF
-,TRBV12-3/TRBV12-4,TRBJ1-5,-,TGTGCCAGCAGTTTATCCGTAAGGGGGAATCAGCCCCAGCATTTT,CASSLSVRGNQPQHF
-,TRBV4-1,TRBJ1-2,-,TGCGCCAGCAGCCAAGAGCCGGGCCTAGGTGGCTACACCTTC,CASSQEPGLGGYTF
TRBD2,TRBV7-9,TRBJ2-1,many,TGTGCCAGCAGCTTAAACTCAATAGCGGGGGGCAATGAGCAGTTCTTC,CASSLNSIAGGNEQFF
-,TRBV24-1,TRBJ2-5,-,TGTGCCACCAGTGATCCCCGAGCGTGGCAGGGGAGAGAGACCCAGTACTTC,CATSDPRAWQGRETQYF
-,TRBV29-1,TRBJ2-7,-,TGCAGCGTTAAGGGCCGGTCCTACAATGAGCAGTACTTC,CSVKGRSYNEQYF
TRBD2,TRBV10-3,TRBJ2-3,few,TGTGCCATCAGTGACCCAACTAGCGGGGTCACAGATACGCAGTATTTT,CAISDPTSGVTDTQYF
-,TRBV24-1,TRBJ2-1,-,TGTGCCACCTCTACAGGGCGAGGGGATGAGCAGTTCTTC,CATSTGRGDEQFF
TRBD2,TRBV4-3,TRBJ2-1,few,TGCGCCAGCAGCCCGGGACTAGTAAACGATGAGCAGTTCTTC,CASSPGLVNDEQFF
-,TRBV15,TRBJ2-4,many,TGTGCCACCAGCAGACTGACAGACCTGTACTTC,CATSRLTDLYF
-,TRBV3-1,TRBJ2-7,few,TGTTCCAGCAGCCAAGGCTTAGCAGATACCCAACGAACCCAGTACTTC,CSSSQGLADTQRTQYF
-,TRBV4-3,TRBJ2-2,-,TGCGCCAGCAGCCAAGTTAGGGAAGGGGCCGGGGAGCTGTTTTTT,CASSQVREGAGELFF
-,TRBV5-1,TRBJ2-3,many,TGCGCCAGCAGAGAGGGCTATAACACAGATACGCAGTATTTT,CASREGYNTDTQYF
-,TRBV20-1,TRBJ2-7,-,TGCAGTGCTAGACGGCGAAACTCCTACGAGCAGTACTTC,CSARRRNSYEQYF
TRBD1,TRBV20-1,TRBJ1-2,few,TGCAGTGCTTCGACAGGGGGCGCGATTAACTATGGCTACACCTTC,CSASTGGAINYGYTF